This TCR beta chain was recorded in a study of T cell repertoires in cytomegalovirus infection. This clonotype was picked up a small number of times. Its target is unknown. The germline gives CDR1 MGHDK, CDR2 SYGVNS. V was pared by 6 bases and J by 1 base, with 5 bases of the junction left unmatched. The CDR3 has 14 residues. TCRdb passed the reads through MiXCR, listing each CDR3 protein once. The data show a few hundred thousand distinct CDR3 sequences, 40% to 50% seen once. The chain uses TRBV25-1 and TRBJ2-5, with 7 bases aligning to TRBD2. This sequence originates from a human donor in good health (CMV status not recorded). Some clones in this sample may be carry-over from other donors' samples. Sequences were derived from cultured PBMCs, sampled from culture after CMV antigen stimulation. In DNA, the CDR3 is TGTGCCAGCAGGGCCGGGGGGACCCAAGAGACCCAGTACTTC. It codes for CASRAGGTQETQYF.